This TCR beta chain was captured by sequencing in a study of Ad26.COV2.S vaccination and SARS-CoV-2 variants. Across the whole study: Enrolled in COV1001, the donor was in the Ad26.COV2.S trial arm, which received the vaccine.

The CDR3 runs 16 residues. Germline V gene data show CDR1 as MNHEY and CDR2 as SVGEGT. V dropped 4 bases and J dropped 0 bases, with 13 bases sitting between them. The method was immunoSEQ multiplex PCR; TCRdb's version includes in-frame clones alone and lacks a portion of them. The sample has about 350,000 clones; about 88% are singletons. Treatment given: around 19 received Ad26.COV2.S at low or high dose, single or two shots; about five received placebo; per-sample allocation not given. Sample collection was performed on day 63 after the first vaccine or placebo injection. The genes are TRBV6-2 or TRBV6-3 and TRBJ1-3; D ambiguous. The sequence was obtained from a person aged 18-65 years who received the Ad26.COV2.S COVID-19 vaccine or a placebo. The starting material was peripheral blood, obtained in a trial of Ad26.COV2.S vaccine versus placebo. The CDR3 DNA sequence: TGTGCCAGCAGTTCAACCAGGTTCAGCTCTGGAAACACCATATATTTT. Translated, it gives CASSSTRFSSGNTIYF.